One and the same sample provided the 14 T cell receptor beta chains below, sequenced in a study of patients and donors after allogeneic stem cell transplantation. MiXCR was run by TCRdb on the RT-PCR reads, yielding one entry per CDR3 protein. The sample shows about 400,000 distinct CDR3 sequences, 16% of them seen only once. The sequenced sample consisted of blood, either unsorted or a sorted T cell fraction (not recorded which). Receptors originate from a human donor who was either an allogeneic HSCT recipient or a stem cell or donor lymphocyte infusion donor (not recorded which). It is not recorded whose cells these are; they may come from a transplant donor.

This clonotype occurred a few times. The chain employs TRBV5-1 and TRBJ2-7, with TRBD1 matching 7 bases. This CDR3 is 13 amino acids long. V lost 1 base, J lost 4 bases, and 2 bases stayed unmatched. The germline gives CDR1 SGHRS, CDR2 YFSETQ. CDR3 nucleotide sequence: TGCGCCAGCAGCTTGAGGGACAGTTACGAGCAGTACTTC. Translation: CASSLRDSYEQYF.

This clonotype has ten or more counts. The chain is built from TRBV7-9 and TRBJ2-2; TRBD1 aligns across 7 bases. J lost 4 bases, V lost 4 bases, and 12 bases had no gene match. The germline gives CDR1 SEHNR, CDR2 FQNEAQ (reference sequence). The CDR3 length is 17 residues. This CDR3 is CASSSRQGGVGTGELFF. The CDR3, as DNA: TGTGCCAGCAGCTCACGACAGGGTGGAGTAGGCACCGGGGAGCTGTTTTTT.

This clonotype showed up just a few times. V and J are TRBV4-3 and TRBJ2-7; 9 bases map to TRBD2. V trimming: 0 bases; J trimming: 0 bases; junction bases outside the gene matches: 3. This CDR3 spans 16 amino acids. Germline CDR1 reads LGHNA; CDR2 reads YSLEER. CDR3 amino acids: CASSQDTSGPSYEQYF. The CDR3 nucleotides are TGCGCCAGCAGCCAAGACACTAGCGGGCCCTCCTACGAGCAGTACTTC.

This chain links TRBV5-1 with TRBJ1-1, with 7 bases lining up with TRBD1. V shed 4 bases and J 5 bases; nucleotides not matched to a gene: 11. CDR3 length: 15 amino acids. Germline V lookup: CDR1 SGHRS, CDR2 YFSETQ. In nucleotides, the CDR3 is TGCGCCAGCAGCCCCCGGGGGAGGGGGCAAACTGAAGCTTTCTTT. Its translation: CASSPRGRGQTEAFF. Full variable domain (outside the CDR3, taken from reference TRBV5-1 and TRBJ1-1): KAGVTQTPRYLIKTRGQQVTLSCSPISGHRSVSWYQQTPGQGLQFLFEYFSETQRNKGNFPGRFSGRQFSNSRSEMNVSTLELGDSALYLCASSPRGRGQTEAFFGQGTRLTVV.

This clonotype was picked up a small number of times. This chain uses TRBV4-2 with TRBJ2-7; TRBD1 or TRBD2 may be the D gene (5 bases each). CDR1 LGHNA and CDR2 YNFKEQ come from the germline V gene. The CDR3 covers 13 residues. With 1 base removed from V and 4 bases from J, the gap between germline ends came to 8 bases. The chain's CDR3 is CASSQGGRYEQYF. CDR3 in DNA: TGTGCCAGCAGCCAAGGGGGACGGTACGAGCAGTACTTC.

The CDR3 protein is CASRPDSYNEQFF. CDR3 sequence (DNA): TGTGCCAGCAGGCCTGACAGTTACAATGAGCAGTTCTTC. V and J are TRBV7-9 and TRBJ2-1, with D perhaps matching TRBD1 (5 bases). V dropped 6 bases and J dropped 4 bases, with 10 bases sitting between them. Germline loops: CDR1 SEHNR, CDR2 FQNEAQ (reference sequence). The CDR3 spans 13 residues.

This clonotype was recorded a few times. DNA for the CDR3: TGTGCCAGCAGTTACTCGACCGCAGGGAGCAATGAGCAGTTCTTC. This codes for CASSYSTAGSNEQFF. The rearrangement uses TRBV6-5 and TRBJ2-1, with D perhaps being TRBD1 or TRBD2 (5 bases each). V lost 0 bases and J 6 bases, leaving 12 bases between the germline ends. The germline V gene has CDR1 MNHEY and CDR2 SVGAGI. CDR3 length: 15 amino acids.

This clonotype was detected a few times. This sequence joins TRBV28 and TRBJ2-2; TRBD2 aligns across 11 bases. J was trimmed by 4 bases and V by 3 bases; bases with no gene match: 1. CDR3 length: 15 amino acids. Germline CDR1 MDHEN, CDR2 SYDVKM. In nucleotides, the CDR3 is TGTGCCAGCAGTTTTAGCGGGAGGGTCACCGGGGAGCTGTTTTTT. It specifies CASSFSGRVTGELFF.

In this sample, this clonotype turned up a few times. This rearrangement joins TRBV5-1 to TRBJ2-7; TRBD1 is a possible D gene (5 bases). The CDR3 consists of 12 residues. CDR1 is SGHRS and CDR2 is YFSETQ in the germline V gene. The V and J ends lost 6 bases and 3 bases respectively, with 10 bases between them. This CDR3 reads CASKNRHYEQYF. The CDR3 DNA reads TGCGCCAGCAAGAACAGGCACTACGAGCAGTACTTC.

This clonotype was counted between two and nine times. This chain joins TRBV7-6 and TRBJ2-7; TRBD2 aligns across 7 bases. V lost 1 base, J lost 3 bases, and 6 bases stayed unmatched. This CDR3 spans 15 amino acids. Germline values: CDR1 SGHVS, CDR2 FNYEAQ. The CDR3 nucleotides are TGTGCCAGCAGCTTAGAAGCGGGGTTACTCTACGAGCAGTACTTC. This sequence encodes CASSLEAGLLYEQYF.

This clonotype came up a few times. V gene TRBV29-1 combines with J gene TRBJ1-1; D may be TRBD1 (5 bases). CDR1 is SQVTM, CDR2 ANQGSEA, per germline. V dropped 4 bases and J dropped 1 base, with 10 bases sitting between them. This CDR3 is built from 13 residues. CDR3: CSVAGTKNTEAFF. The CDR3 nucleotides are TGCAGCGTTGCCGGGACGAAGAACACTGAAGCTTTCTTT.

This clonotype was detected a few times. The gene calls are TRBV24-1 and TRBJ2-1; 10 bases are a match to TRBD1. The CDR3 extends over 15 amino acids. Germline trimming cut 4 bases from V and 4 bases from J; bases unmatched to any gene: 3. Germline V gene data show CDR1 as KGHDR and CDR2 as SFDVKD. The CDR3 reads CATSEAGQGYNEQFF. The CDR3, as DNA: TGTGCCACCAGTGAGGCGGGACAGGGGTACAATGAGCAGTTCTTC.

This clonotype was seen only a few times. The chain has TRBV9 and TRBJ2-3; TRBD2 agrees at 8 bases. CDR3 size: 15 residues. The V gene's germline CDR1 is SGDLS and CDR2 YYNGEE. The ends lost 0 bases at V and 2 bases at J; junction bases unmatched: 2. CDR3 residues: CASSVAGGYTDTQYF. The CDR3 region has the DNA TGTGCCAGCAGCGTAGCGGGAGGGTACACAGATACGCAGTATTTT.

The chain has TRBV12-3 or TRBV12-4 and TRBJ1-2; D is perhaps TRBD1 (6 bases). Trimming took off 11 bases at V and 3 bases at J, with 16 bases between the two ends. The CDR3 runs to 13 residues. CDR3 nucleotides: TGTGCCTCGGGGGGGGCGGCTTACTATGGCTACACCTTC. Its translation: CASGGAAYYGYTF.